These 27 T cell receptor beta chains were sequenced from one sample in a study of cytomegalovirus exposure and HLA in healthy donors. With 60 Vbeta and 13 Jbeta primers, the PCR was carried out. Only in-frame clones appear in the TCRdb table, and some are missing; sequencing was by immunoSEQ multiplex PCR. The repertoire holds over 150,000 clones, with approximately 69% as singletons. The sequenced material came from PBMCs. The origin of the receptors is a man younger than 45 in good health and CMV-seronegative.

This clone has just a few counts. The chain has TRBV2 and TRBJ1-2, with D possibly being TRBD1 (5 bases). The CDR3 has 13 amino acids. V was pared by 8 bases and J by 1 base, with 11 bases between. In germline, CDR1 is SNHLY, CDR2 FYNNEI. As DNA, the CDR3 is TGTGCCAGCGCCCCGGGGGGTAACTATGGCTACACCTTC. Its translation is CASAPGGNYGYTF.

This clone was observed once. The CDR3 is CASSAPRLGGSKNEQFF. CDR3 nucleotides: TGTGCCAGCAGCGCCCCTCGCCTGGGGGGGTCGAAAAATGAGCAGTTCTTC. V and J are TRBV9 and TRBJ2-1, with TRBD2 matching over 7 bases. V gave up 3 bases and J gave up 7 bases; unmatched junction bases: 16. This CDR3 is built from 17 residues. From germline, CDR1 is SGDLS and CDR2 YYNGEE.

The chain employs TRBV5-1 and TRBJ2-1, with TRBD2 matching over 11 bases. J lost 4 bases, V lost 3 bases, and 6 bases had no gene match. Germline CDR1 and CDR2: SGHRS and YFSETQ. The CDR3 loop spans 16 amino acids. In DNA form, the CDR3 reads TGCGCCAGCAGCTCTGTAGCGGGGGGGCTTTACAATGAGCAGTTCTTC. It is translated as CASSSVAGGLYNEQFF.

This clone was seen a handful of times. The V and J genes are TRBV7-2 and TRBJ2-3; possibly TRBD1 for D (5 bases). Germline values: CDR1 SGHTA, CDR2 FQGNSA. The CDR3 sequence is 16 residues long. The V gene lost 1 base and the J gene lost 0 bases, with 11 bases spanning the gap. The CDR3 DNA follows: TGTGCCAGCAGCTTAGGGGGCCGAGTTAGCACAGATACGCAGTATTTT. Amino acids: CASSLGGRVSTDTQYF.

This clone turned up a few times. The chain's CDR3 is CATSRLYTQGFFPSGANVLTF. CDR3 coding DNA: TGTGCCACCAGCAGACTTTACACCCAGGGGTTCTTCCCCTCTGGGGCCAACGTCCTGACTTTC. The chain joins TRBV15 to TRBJ2-6; possibly TRBD1 for D (6 bases). This CDR3 is built from 21 residues. V was cut by 2 bases and J by 0 bases, with 23 bases left in between. Germline values: CDR1 LNHNV, CDR2 YYDKDF (reference sequence). The whole variable domain, filled in from reference TRBV15 and TRBJ2-6, reads DAMVIQNPRYQVTQFGKPVTLSCSQTLNHNVMYWYQQKSSQAPKLLFHYYDKDFNNEADTPDNFQSRRPNTSFCFLDIRSPGLGDTAMYLCATSRLYTQGFFPSGANVLTFGAGSRLTVL.

The V gene is TRBV19, the J gene TRBJ1-4; no reliable D call. Germline V gene data show CDR1 as LNHDA and CDR2 as SQIVND (reference sequence). The ends were cut back, 5 bases at V and 10 bases at J, with 23 bases in the middle. The CDR3 totals 16 residues. This CDR3 reads CASSASPTGSGGKLFF. CDR3 bases: TGTGCCAGTAGTGCCTCCCCGACGGGATCAGGAGGAAAACTGTTTTTT.

The chain couples TRBV2 to TRBJ2-3, with 7 bases fitting TRBD2. Unmatched junction bases numbered 5, after V lost 9 bases and J lost 8 bases. The CDR3 runs to 11 residues. Germline V gene data show CDR1 as SNHLY and CDR2 as FYNNEI. The CDR3 nucleotides are TGTGCCAGTCGGTGGGGGGGTACGCAGTATTTT. Amino acids: CASRWGGTQYF.

The V and J genes are TRBV29-1 and TRBJ2-5, with 8 positions matching TRBD1. The germline V gene encodes CDR1 SQVTM and CDR2 ANQGSEA. J lost 11 bases, V lost 6 bases, and 11 bases had no gene match. The CDR3 is 12 residues long. Written as DNA, the CDR3 is TGCAGCGTGGGGGACAGGAGCCCGGAGCAGTACTTC. Encoded protein: CSVGDRSPEQYF. The variable domain in full, completed from reference TRBV29-1 and TRBJ2-5, reads SAVISQKPSRDICQRGTSLTIQCQVDSQVTMMFWYRQQPGQSLTLIATANQGSEATYESGFVIDKFPISRPNLTFSTLTVSNMSPEDSSIYLCSVGDRSPEQYFGPGTRLLVL.

This sequence joins TRBV13 and TRBJ2-1; TRBD2 agrees at 12 bases. Per germline, CDR1 PRHDT and CDR2 FYEKMQ (reference sequence). This CDR3 is built from 15 residues. V lost 4 bases to trimming and J lost 9 bases; unmatched junction nucleotides: 7. The CDR3 nucleotides read TGTGCCAGCAGCTCCGGGACTAGCGGGCGGCTTGAGCAGTTCTTC. This sequence encodes CASSSGTSGRLEQFF.

This chain links TRBV7-9 with TRBJ2-5, with 8 bases matching TRBD2. CDR1 is SEHNR, CDR2 FQNEAQ, per germline (reference sequence). The trim removed 2 bases at V and 2 bases at J, leaving 16 bases unmatched. The CDR3 spans 19 residues. The CDR3 DNA is TGTGCCAGCAGCTTATTGGGGAATTATATAAGCGGGGGTCAAGAGACCCAGTACTTC. Its translation is CASSLLGNYISGGQETQYF.

V is TRBV21-1 and J is TRBJ2-7; TRBD2 was called by the table and not checked on the DNA. TRBV21-1 represents a pseudogene. CDR3 size: 14 residues. Here the CDR3 DNA reads TGTGCCAGCAGCTTAGGACTAGCCCCCTACGAGCAGTACTTC. As protein: CASSLGLAPYEQYF.

Written as DNA, the CDR3 is TGTGCCTGGAGTGTTTTGGGAGCGGGCACCGGGGAGCTGTTTTTT. As protein: CAWSVLGAGTGELFF. The chain combines TRBV30 with TRBJ2-2, with a possible D match to TRBD2 (6 bases). This CDR3 is 15 amino acids long. CDR1 is GTSNPN and CDR2 is SVGIG in the germline V gene (reference sequence). The V gene lost 0 bases and the J gene lost 4 bases, with 12 bases spanning the gap.

The chain links TRBV5-1 to TRBJ2-7; 7 bases are shared with TRBD2. Germline trimming cut 4 bases from V and 5 bases from J; bases unmatched to any gene: 15. CDR1 is SGHRS and CDR2 is YFSETQ in the germline V gene. The CDR3 contains 16 residues. The CDR3 DNA reads TGCGCCAGCAGCCCGCAGCCGGCTAGCGGTGCCGACGAGCAGTACTTC. This sequence encodes CASSPQPASGADEQYF.

This clone is a singleton in its sample. This rearrangement joins TRBV9 to TRBJ1-1; 7 nucleotides match TRBD1. Unmatched junction bases numbered 9, after V lost 4 bases and J lost 3 bases. Germline V lookup: CDR1 SGDLS, CDR2 YYNGEE. The CDR3 is made up of 15 amino acids. CDR3 DNA sequence: TGTGCCAGCAGCCCTAGACAGGGTTCGCACACTGAAGCTTTCTTT. It codes for CASSPRQGSHTEAFF.

The J gene is TRBJ2-3, the V gene TRBV6-5; possible D gene TRBD1, 6 bases. The CDR3 has 14 amino acids. The germline V gene encodes CDR1 MNHEY and CDR2 SVGAGI. Trimming removed 2 bases at V and 9 bases at J, with 15 bases between. The CDR3 DNA follows: TGTGCCAGCAGTTACGAACAGGGAAGGGGAACGCAGTATTTT. Translating it yields CASSYEQGRGTQYF.

This sequence joins TRBV29-1 and TRBJ2-7, with 7 bases that match TRBD1. J lost 2 bases, V lost 1 base, and 8 bases had no gene match. Germline CDR1 and CDR2: SQVTM and ANQGSEA. This CDR3 is built from 15 residues. The CDR3 sequence is CSVEVRGQATYEQYF. The CDR3 DNA reads as TGCAGCGTTGAAGTCCGCGGACAGGCGACCTACGAGCAGTACTTC.

The V and J genes are TRBV15 and TRBJ2-5; possibly TRBD2 for D (6 bases). Germline V gene lookup returns CDR1 LNHNV and CDR2 YYDKDF (reference sequence). The germline V and J ends were trimmed by 0 bases and 5 bases, with 13 bases remaining between them. The CDR3 contains 15 residues. CDR3 DNA: TGTGCCACCAGCAGAGATTATCCGGGGGAGGAGACCCAGTACTTC. Amino acid sequence: CATSRDYPGEETQYF.

CDR3 residues: CSVVVRGSYEQYF. CDR3 sequence (DNA): TGCAGCGTTGTAGTCAGGGGATCCTACGAGCAGTACTTC. The V call is TRBV29-1, the J call TRBJ2-7; D is possibly TRBD1 (6 bases). V was clipped by 4 bases and J by 1 base, with 11 bases between them. CDR1 is SQVTM and CDR2 is ANQGSEA in the germline V gene. This CDR3 region has 13 residues.

V and J are TRBV6-6 and TRBJ1-1; no definite D call. V gave up 8 bases and J gave up 4 bases, with 14 bases separating them. Germline V lookup: CDR1 MNHNY, CDR2 SVGAGI (reference sequence). The CDR3 sequence is 13 residues long. CDR3: CASSYPRGTEAFF. CDR3 DNA sequence: TGTGCCAGCTCTTACCCCCGAGGCACTGAAGCTTTCTTT.

This chain connects TRBV4-1 to TRBJ2-2; possible D gene TRBD2, 6 bases. The CDR3 sequence is 14 residues long. CDR1 is MGHRA and CDR2 is YSYEKL in the germline V gene. V dropped 8 bases and J dropped 4 bases, with 14 bases sitting between them. The CDR3 nucleotides read TGCGCCAGCGAAGTGTTGGGGGGCACCGGGGAGCTGTTTTTT. Its protein product is CASEVLGGTGELFF.

This clone was seen a few times. This rearrangement joins TRBV30 to TRBJ1-6; tentatively, D is TRBD1 (6 bases). V lost 5 bases to trimming and J lost 0 bases, with 17 bases between them. The CDR3 is made up of 17 amino acids. In germline, CDR1 is GTSNPN, CDR2 SVGIG (reference sequence). The CDR3 DNA is TGTGCCTGGGACACCGGCCCGGACAGCTCCTATAATTCACCCCTCCACTTT. It encodes CAWDTGPDSSYNSPLHF. Filled out from reference TRBV30 and TRBJ1-6, the complete variable domain reads SQTIHQWPATLVQPVGSPLSLECTVEGTSNPNLYWYRQAAGRGLQLLFYSVGIGQISSEVPQNLSASRPQDRQFILSSKKLLLSDSGFYLCAWDTGPDSSYNSPLHFGNGTRLTVT.

V is TRBV5-4 and J is TRBJ1-4, with 7 bases lining up with TRBD1. Germline CDR1 and CDR2: SGHNT and YYREEE (reference sequence). The V gene end was trimmed by 2 bases and the J gene end by 8 bases; junction bases not matched to a gene: 6. The CDR3 spans 14 residues. The CDR3 sequence is CASSFPGRGEKLFF. The CDR3 DNA reads TGTGCCAGCAGCTTCCCGGGCAGGGGGGAAAAACTGTTTTTT.

The rearrangement links TRBV19 to TRBJ2-7; D remains unclear. Germline V gene lookup returns CDR1 LNHDA and CDR2 SQIVND (reference sequence). CDR3 length equals 13 residues. Trimming removed 4 bases at V and 0 bases at J, with 7 bases between. The CDR3 sequence is CASSKRSSYEQYF. The CDR3 DNA follows: TGTGCCAGTAGTAAGAGGAGCTCCTACGAGCAGTACTTC.

This chain connects TRBV6-5 to TRBJ2-7, with TRBD2 matching 9 bases. J lost 7 bases, V lost 7 bases, and 8 bases had no gene match. The germline CDR1 and CDR2 sequences are MNHEY and SVGAGI. CDR3 length: 13 residues. The CDR3 DNA sequence: TGTGCCAGCAACGCGGGGGGGCTAGGTGAGCAGTACTTC. This gives the protein CASNAGGLGEQYF.

The CDR3: CASSTRTGKNEKLFF. In DNA, the CDR3 is TGTGCCAGCAGCACTCGGACAGGGAAGAATGAAAAACTGTTTTTT. The V and J genes are TRBV7-2 and TRBJ1-4; 8 bases align to TRBD1. Germline CDR1 reads SGHTA; CDR2 reads FQGNSA. V was pared by 5 bases and J by 5 bases, with 7 bases of the junction left unmatched. The CDR3 spans 15 residues.

V is TRBV28 and J is TRBJ2-1; 12 bases align to TRBD1. Germline assignment: CDR1 MDHEN and CDR2 SYDVKM. The CDR3 totals 16 residues. With 4 bases clipped from V and 8 bases from J, the junction kept 9 bases outside the gene matches. The CDR3 reads CASSSLPGQGAYEQFF. In DNA, the CDR3 is TGTGCCAGCAGTTCGTTACCGGGACAGGGGGCCTATGAGCAGTTCTTC.

This clone has only a few counts. The rearrangement joins TRBV10-3 to TRBJ1-5, with 7 bases fitting TRBD1. V shed 7 bases and J 5 bases; nucleotides not matched to a gene: 5. This CDR3 region has 13 residues. Germline V gene lookup returns CDR1 ENHRY and CDR2 SYGVKD. In DNA, the CDR3 is TGTGCCATCAAAGGACAGGTTGATCAGCCCCAGCATTTT. It specifies CAIKGQVDQPQHF.